This T cell receptor (beta chain) was captured by sequencing in a study of T cell responses to AZD1222 COVID-19 vaccine. As regards this clone: Its antigen is not known.

This CDR3 contains 14 residues. The ends were cut back, 5 bases at V and 13 bases at J, with 22 bases in the middle. Germline V gene lookup returns CDR1 SGHTA and CDR2 FQGNSA. Study results and caveats: Of spike-specific TCRs, nearly half reportedly target regions left unmutated in variants.

Using immunoSEQ multiplex PCR, the repertoire was profiled, and TCRdb retains in-frame clones only, with some absent. The sample carries 150,000 to 250,000 clones, roughly 92% recorded once. The sequence came from an adult who received the AZD1222 COVID-19 vaccine. The sequencing here drew on peripheral blood, taken 28 days after the second AZD1222 dose. The V gene is TRBV7-2, the J gene TRBJ2-3, with a weak D call TRBD2 (6 bases). The CDR3 spells CASSRILQPGGEYF. In DNA, the CDR3 is TGTGCCAGCAGCAGAATCCTCCAGCCGGGCGGGGAGTATTTT.